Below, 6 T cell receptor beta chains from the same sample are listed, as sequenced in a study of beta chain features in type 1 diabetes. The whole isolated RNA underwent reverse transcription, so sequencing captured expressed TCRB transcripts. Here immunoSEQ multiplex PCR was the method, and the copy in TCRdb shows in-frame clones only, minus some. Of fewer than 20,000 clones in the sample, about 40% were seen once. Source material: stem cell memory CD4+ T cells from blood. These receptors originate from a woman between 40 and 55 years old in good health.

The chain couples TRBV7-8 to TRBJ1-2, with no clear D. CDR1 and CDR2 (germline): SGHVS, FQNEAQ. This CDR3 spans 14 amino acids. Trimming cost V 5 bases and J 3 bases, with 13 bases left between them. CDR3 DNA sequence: TGTGCCAGCAGCGCAACGGGAGCTTACTATGGCTACACCTTC. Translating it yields CASSATGAYYGYTF.

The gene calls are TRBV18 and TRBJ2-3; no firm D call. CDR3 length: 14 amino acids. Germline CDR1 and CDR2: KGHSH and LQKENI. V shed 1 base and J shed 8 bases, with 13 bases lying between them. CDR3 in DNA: TGTGCCAGCTCACCACTGCGGAGATACGCTACGCAGTATTTT. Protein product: CASSPLRRYATQYF. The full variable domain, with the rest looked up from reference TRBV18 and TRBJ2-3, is NAGVMQNPRHLVRRRGQEARLRCSPMKGHSHVYWYRQLPEEGLKFMVYLQKENIIDESGMPKERFSAEFPKEGPSILRIQQVVRGDSAAYFCASSPLRRYATQYFGPGTRLTVL.

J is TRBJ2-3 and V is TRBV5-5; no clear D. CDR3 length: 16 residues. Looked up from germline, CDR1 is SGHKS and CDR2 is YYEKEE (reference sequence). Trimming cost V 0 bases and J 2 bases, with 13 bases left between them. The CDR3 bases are TGTGCCAGCAGCTTGGCTCGAGGAAGTACCACAGATACGCAGTATTTT. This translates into CASSLARGSTTDTQYF.

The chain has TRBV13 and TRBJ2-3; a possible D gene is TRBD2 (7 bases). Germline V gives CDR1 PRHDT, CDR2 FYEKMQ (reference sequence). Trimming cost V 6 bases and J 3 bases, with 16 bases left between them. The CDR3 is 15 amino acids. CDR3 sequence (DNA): TGTGCCAGCAGGTCTTGGGGGGGCAGAACAGATACGCAGTATTTT. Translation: CASRSWGGRTDTQYF.

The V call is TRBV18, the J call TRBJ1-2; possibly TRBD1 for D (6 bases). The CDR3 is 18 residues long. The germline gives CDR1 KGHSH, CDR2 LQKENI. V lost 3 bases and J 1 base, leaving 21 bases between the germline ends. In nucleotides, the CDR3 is TGTGCCAGCTCACCCGATGGGAGAAGCACAGGGAGTAACTATGGCTACACCTTC. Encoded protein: CASSPDGRSTGSNYGYTF.

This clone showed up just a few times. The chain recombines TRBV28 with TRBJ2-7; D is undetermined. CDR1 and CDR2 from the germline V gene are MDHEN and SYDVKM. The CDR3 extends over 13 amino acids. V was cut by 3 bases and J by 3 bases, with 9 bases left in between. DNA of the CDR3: TGTGCCAGCAGTTTTACAGATGTCTACGAGCAGTACTTC. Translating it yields CASSFTDVYEQYF.